These T cell receptor beta chains were read from a single sample in a study of post-analysis software for immune sequencing data. Via MiXCR, TCRdb re-called the PCR reads, giving one row per CDR3 protein. The repertoire holds about 800,000 distinct CDR3 sequences, roughly 30% seen once, with 0.55% to 0.65% in the top ten. The sequenced sample was blood. These receptors were obtained from a girl aged 10-17 years with multiple sclerosis. Each CDR3 is given with its conserved first and last residue. A D gene is named only where the DNA matches it firmly. For some rows the clone size is stated as once, few or many, or as a class when expanded; others skip it.

V: TRBV2
J: TRBJ2-1
size: few
D: TRBD1
DNA: TGTGCCAGCAGCCGGGACAGGGGGGACAATGAGCAGTTCTTC
CDR3: CASSRDRGDNEQFF

V: TRBV2
J: TRBJ2-1
size: few
D: .
DNA: TGTGCCAGCCCTGAAAGAACAGGGAACAATGAGCAGTTCTTC
CDR3: CASPERTGNNEQFF

V: TRBV12-3/TRBV12-4
J: TRBJ2-3
size: few
D: TRBD2
DNA: TGTGCCAGCACCTGGGGGCTAGCGGGAGATACGCAGTATTTT
CDR3: CASTWGLAGDTQYF

V: TRBV6-2/TRBV6-3
J: TRBJ2-1
size: .
D: .
DNA: TGTGCCAGCAGTTATTGTTCCTACAATGAGCAGTTCTTC
CDR3: CASSYCSYNEQFF

V: TRBV6-5
J: TRBJ2-3
size: .
D: TRBD1
DNA: TGTGCCAGCAGTTACGACCCCTCAGGGGGTCAGTATTTT
CDR3: CASSYDPSGGQYF

V: TRBV9
J: TRBJ1-2
size: many
D: .
DNA: TGTGCCAGCGGGGGTCCGTATGGCTACACCTTC
CDR3: CASGGPYGYTF

V: TRBV2
J: TRBJ1-4
size: .
D: .
DNA: TGTGCCAGCAGTGCAGGTGTCCATCTGCTGTTTTTT
CDR3: CASSAGVHLLFF

V: TRBV9
J: TRBJ2-1
size: .
D: .
DNA: TGTGCCAGCAGCAGCCGCGGGACGGGTTACAATGAGCAGTTCTTC
CDR3: CASSSRGTGYNEQFF

V: TRBV4-1
J: TRBJ2-5
size: few
D: .
DNA: TGCGCCAGCAGCCCCCTGAGGCGGTGGCAAGAGACCCAGTACTTC
CDR3: CASSPLRRWQETQYF

V: TRBV12-3/TRBV12-4
J: TRBJ2-1
size: few
D: TRBD2
DNA: TGTGCCAGCAGCCCAGACCGATTTTCAGCGGGGGGTCCGAACAATGAGCAGTTCTTC
CDR3: CASSPDRFSAGGPNNEQFF

V: TRBV7-2
J: TRBJ2-1
size: .
D: TRBD2
DNA: TGTGCCAGCAGCACCGGGACTAGTTATAACAATGAGCAGTTCTTC
CDR3: CASSTGTSYNNEQFF

V: TRBV6-2/TRBV6-3
J: TRBJ2-1
size: .
D: .
DNA: TGTGCCAGCAGCCCACTGGTCCTCGGCGGGAAAGCGGACAATGAGCAGTTCTTC
CDR3: CASSPLVLGGKADNEQFF

V: TRBV6-1
J: TRBJ2-7
size: few
D: .
DNA: TGTGCCAGCAGTGAAATAGTACAGACCTACGAGCAGTACTTC
CDR3: CASSEIVQTYEQYF

V: TRBV28
J: TRBJ2-1
size: few
D: .
DNA: TGTGCCAGCAATTCCCCCTCCGGGGTGGGGGCCAATGAGCAGTTCTTC
CDR3: CASNSPSGVGANEQFF

V: TRBV27
J: TRBJ1-2
size: .
D: .
DNA: TGTGCCAGCAGTTCACTGAGGGAGGGCGGCTACACCTTC
CDR3: CASSSLREGGYTF

V: TRBV20-1
J: TRBJ2-6
size: .
D: .
DNA: TGCAGTGCCCCCCTCCCGTGGGACCGGAGCTCTGGGGCCAACGTCCTGACTTTC
CDR3: CSAPLPWDRSSGANVLTF

V: TRBV15
J: TRBJ2-7
size: .
D: .
DNA: TGTGCCACCAGCAGAAGGGACACCTACGAGCAGTACTTC
CDR3: CATSRRDTYEQYF

V: TRBV6-1
J: TRBJ1-1
size: .
D: .
DNA: TGTGCCAGCAGTGAAGGAAGCATACTCGGAGAAGCTTTCTTT
CDR3: CASSEGSILGEAFF

V: TRBV5-1
J: TRBJ2-3
size: many
D: TRBD1
DNA: TGCGCCAGCAGCGGCGGACAGGCGAGCACAGATACGCAGTATTTT
CDR3: CASSGGQASTDTQYF

V: TRBV6-1
J: TRBJ2-2
size: few
D: TRBD1
DNA: TGTGCCAGCATACGTGACAGGGAGATCACCGGGGAGCTGTTTTTT
CDR3: CASIRDREITGELFF

V: TRBV6-2/TRBV6-3
J: TRBJ2-1
size: .
D: .
DNA: TGTGCCAGCAGTTACAACAGGAGGCTTCGCTCCTACAATGAGCAGTTCTTC
CDR3: CASSYNRRLRSYNEQFF

V: TRBV7-9
J: TRBJ2-1
size: .
D: .
DNA: TGTGCCAGCAGCTTAGGCATAGGAGGAAAGGCGCAGTTCTTC
CDR3: CASSLGIGGKAQFF

V: TRBV6-2/TRBV6-3
J: TRBJ1-5
size: few
D: TRBD1
DNA: TGTGCCAGCAGACCTCGTCCGGACAGGGAGGATCAGCCCCAGCATTTT
CDR3: CASRPRPDREDQPQHF

V: TRBV11-3
J: TRBJ2-1
size: few
D: .
DNA: TGTGCCAGCAGCATTAGGGGGAGTGAGCAGTTCTTC
CDR3: CASSIRGSEQFF

V: TRBV4-2
J: TRBJ2-2
size: .
D: .
DNA: TGTGCCAGCAGCCAAGGGAGACCACCCGGGGAGCTGTTTTTT
CDR3: CASSQGRPPGELFF

V: TRBV20-1
J: TRBJ2-7
size: .
D: .
DNA: TGCAGTGCTAACTCTTGGGCGAGGGGGGTCTACGAGCAGTACTTC
CDR3: CSANSWARGVYEQYF

V: TRBV20-1
J: TRBJ1-2
size: .
D: .
DNA: TGCAGTGCTAACCACGTGGGAACCAACTATGGCTACACCTTC
CDR3: CSANHVGTNYGYTF

V: TRBV29-1
J: TRBJ1-4
size: few
D: .
DNA: TGCAGCGTGTGGGATGAAAAACTGTTTTTT
CDR3: CSVWDEKLFF

V: TRBV5-1
J: TRBJ1-2
size: few
D: TRBD1
DNA: TGCGCCAGCAGCTTCGGGACAGGGGAGGCCTATGGCTACACCTTC
CDR3: CASSFGTGEAYGYTF

V: TRBV20-1
J: TRBJ1-1
size: .
D: .
DNA: TGCAGTGCTAACCTAGGAATGGACACTGAAGCTTTCTTT
CDR3: CSANLGMDTEAFF

V: TRBV15
J: TRBJ2-1
size: .
D: TRBD1
DNA: TGTGCCACCAGCACGGACAGGGTGAAAGGCAATGAGCAGTTCTTC
CDR3: CATSTDRVKGNEQFF

V: TRBV7-9
J: TRBJ2-5
size: few
D: TRBD2
DNA: TGTGCCAGCAGCTTAGGAGACAGGACTAGCGGGAGGCACCAAGAGACCCAGTACTTC
CDR3: CASSLGDRTSGRHQETQYF

V: TRBV14
J: TRBJ2-4
size: many
D: TRBD1
DNA: TGTGCCAGCAGCCAAGGCGGACAGGGGATATGGAACATTCAGTACTTC
CDR3: CASSQGGQGIWNIQYF

V: TRBV7-2
J: TRBJ1-1
size: .
D: TRBD1
DNA: TGTGCCAGCAGCTTGCGCAGGGGGCCTGACACTGAAGCTTTCTTT
CDR3: CASSLRRGPDTEAFF

V: TRBV5-1
J: TRBJ2-5
size: few
D: .
DNA: TGCGCCAGCAGCTTGGCACAGGGTATAGAGACCCAGTACTTC
CDR3: CASSLAQGIETQYF

V: TRBV12-5
J: TRBJ2-7
size: few
D: .
DNA: TGTGCTAGTGGTTGGGGTGGATCCGAGCAGTACTTC
CDR3: CASGWGGSEQYF

V: TRBV6-2/TRBV6-3
J: TRBJ2-7
size: few
D: TRBD1
DNA: TGTGCCAGCAGAAGACTGGGACAGGCCTACGAGCAGTACTTC
CDR3: CASRRLGQAYEQYF

V: TRBV14
J: TRBJ2-7
size: .
D: .
DNA: TGTGCCAGCAGCCAAGTAGGTGCGGGCCTACAGTACTTC
CDR3: CASSQVGAGLQYF

V: TRBV5-1
J: TRBJ1-2
size: .
D: TRBD1
DNA: TGCGCCAGCAGCGAGGGACAGGGACCTTTCTTTGGCTACACCTTC
CDR3: CASSEGQGPFFGYTF

V: TRBV5-1
J: TRBJ2-2
size: .
D: .
DNA: TGCGCCAGCAGCCCGGCCTTTTCACTCCGAAACACCGGGGAGCTGTTTTTT
CDR3: CASSPAFSLRNTGELFF

V: TRBV6-5
J: TRBJ2-5
size: .
D: TRBD2
DNA: TGTGCCAGCTCTAGGGAGGGTAGCGGGATCGGGGGGGAGCAGTACTTC
CDR3: CASSREGSGIGGEQYF